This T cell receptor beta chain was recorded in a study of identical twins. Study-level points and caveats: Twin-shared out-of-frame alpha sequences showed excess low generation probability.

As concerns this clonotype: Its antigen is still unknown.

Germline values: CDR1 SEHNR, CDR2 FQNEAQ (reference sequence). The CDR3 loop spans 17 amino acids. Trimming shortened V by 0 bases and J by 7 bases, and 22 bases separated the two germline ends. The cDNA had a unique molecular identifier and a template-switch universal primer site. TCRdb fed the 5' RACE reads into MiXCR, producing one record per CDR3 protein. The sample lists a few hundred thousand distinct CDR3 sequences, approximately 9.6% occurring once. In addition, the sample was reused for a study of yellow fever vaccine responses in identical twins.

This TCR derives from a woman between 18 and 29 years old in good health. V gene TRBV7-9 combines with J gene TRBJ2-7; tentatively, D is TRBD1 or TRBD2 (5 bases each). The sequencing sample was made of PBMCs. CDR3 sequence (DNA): TGTGCCAGCAGCTTAGCGGGTACCGGGACCTCGCGGCTTGAGCAGTACTTC. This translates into CASSLAGTGTSRLEQYF.